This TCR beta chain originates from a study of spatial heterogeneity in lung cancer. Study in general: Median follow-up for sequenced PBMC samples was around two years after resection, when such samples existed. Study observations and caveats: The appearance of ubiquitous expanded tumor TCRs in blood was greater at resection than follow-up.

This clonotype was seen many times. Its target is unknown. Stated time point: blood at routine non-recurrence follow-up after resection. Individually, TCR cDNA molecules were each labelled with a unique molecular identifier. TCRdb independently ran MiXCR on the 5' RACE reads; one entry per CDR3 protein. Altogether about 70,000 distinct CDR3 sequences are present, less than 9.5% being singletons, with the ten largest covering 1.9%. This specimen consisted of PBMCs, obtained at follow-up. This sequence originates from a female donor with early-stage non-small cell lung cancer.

The CDR3 is CASSPMAAKRESSYEQYF. CDR3 nucleotide sequence: TGTGCCAGCTCACCGATGGCGGCGAAGCGGGAGAGCTCCTACGAGCAGTACTTC. This chain uses TRBV18 with TRBJ2-7, with 8 bases lining up with TRBD2. In germline, CDR1 is KGHSH, CDR2 LQKENI. The CDR3 runs to 18 residues. With V trimmed by 3 bases and J by 0 bases, 13 bases remained unmatched.